The T cell receptor (beta chain) under discussion was sequenced for a study of T-cell memory formation after mild COVID-19 (dated by TCRdb to the early 2020s). With respect to the entire study: TCR sequence clusters from the two donors were largely donor specific. Two young, previously healthy adult volunteers, one female and one male, were included in the cohort. In a couple of donors, T-cell clones that expanded and contracted after mild COVID-19 were followed by sequencing TCRalpha and TCRbeta repertoires longitudinally.

The CDR3 spans 14 residues, from the cysteine through the phenylalanine. This entry keeps only the CDR3 DNA: 42 bases, framed from base 1. From the germline V gene, CDR1 is SGHRS and CDR2 is YFSETQ. This sample was sequenced with an Illumina NovaSeq 6000. cDNA libraries for TCRalpha and TCRbeta were prepared by 5'RACE using constant-segment primers, with sample barcodes and unique molecular identifiers added. Trizol reagent was used to extract RNA from every sample. The libraries were amplified in two PCR steps, and the second step added a second sample barcode and Illumina TruSeq adapters. Libraries were sequenced on an Illumina NovaSeq with 2 x 150 bp paired-end reads. Concerning the study's data processing: Demultiplexing of reads and collapsing into UMI-guided consensus sequences were performed with migec v1.2.7. Using mixcr v2.1.11, UMI consensuses were aligned to TRA and TRB V and J templates and then assembled into clonotypes. Clonotypes were classified as expanded or contracted when called significant by both edgeR and NoisET, with noise models trained on biological replicates. For edgeR calls, a false discovery rate-adjusted p below 0.01 and a log2 fold-change threshold of 1 were applied. As an exploratory analysis of dynamics, PCA with hierarchical clustering was applied to max-normalized trajectories of the 1000 most abundant clonotypes. The CD4 or CD8 phenotype of responding clones was assigned using the separately sequenced CD4+ and CD8+ repertoires. TCRdb ran its own pipeline on the public reads, namely fastp trimming at Q25 and MiXCR clone calling, and kept in-frame beta chains. Rows with one shared CDR3 protein collapse into an entry with the most common genes and DNA. None of the V and J calls come from the authors' own analysis; TCRdb made them. Counted in this sample were more than 85,000 distinct CDR3 sequences; 11% of them appeared once. About 40% of the sample comes from the top ten.

Ficoll-Paque density gradient centrifugation was used to isolate PBMCs. Points the paper makes about the study in general: The detection of some responding clones in pre-infection memory suggests that pre-existing cross-reactive memory T cells joined the SARS-CoV-2 response. Contracting CD4+ clones appeared mostly in the CM and EM memory subsets, whereas CD8+ clones were enriched in EMRA. Only a couple of mild cases were covered in the study, and larger cohorts including severe cases with pre-infection samples were considered necessary. SARS-CoV-2 specificity was not confirmed for the second-wave clones peaking on day 37. Balanced CD4/CD8 phenotypes were observed for clones contracting from day 15 to 85, whereas a bias towards CD4+ was observed for a second wave of clones expanding from day 15 to 37.

With respect to this clonotype: What antigen it recognizes has not been identified. The junction and the germline gene differ at one end; a read error may be behind it.

The sequence is built from TRBV5-1 and TRBJ1-1; 8 central nucleotides agree with TRBD1. What was sequenced was PBMCs or a T cell subset sorted from them (not recorded which). This TCR derives from a man aged 18 to 29 who had mild COVID-19 (a few samples of this study predate the infection). The sample titles of this study are shuffled in the database, so cell type and time point are left out; the donor was told from shared clones. The base sequence is TGCGCCACCAGCCGGACAGGGATGAACACTGAAGCTTTCTTT. Translated, this is CATSRTGMNTEAFF.